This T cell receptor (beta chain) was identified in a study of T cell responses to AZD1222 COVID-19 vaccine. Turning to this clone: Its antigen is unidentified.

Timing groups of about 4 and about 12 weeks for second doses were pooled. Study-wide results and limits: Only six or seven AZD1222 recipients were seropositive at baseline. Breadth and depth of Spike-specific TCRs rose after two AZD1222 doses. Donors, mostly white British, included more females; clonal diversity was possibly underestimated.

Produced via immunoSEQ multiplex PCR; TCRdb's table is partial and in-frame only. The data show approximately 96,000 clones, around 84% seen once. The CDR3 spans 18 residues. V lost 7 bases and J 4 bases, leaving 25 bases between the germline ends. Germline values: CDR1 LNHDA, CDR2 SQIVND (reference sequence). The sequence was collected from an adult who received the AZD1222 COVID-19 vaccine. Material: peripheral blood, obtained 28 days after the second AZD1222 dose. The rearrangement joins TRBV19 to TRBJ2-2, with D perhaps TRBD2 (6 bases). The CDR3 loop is CASMPRGFTAKSTGELFF. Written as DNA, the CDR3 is TGTGCCAGTATGCCCCGGGGGTTTACGGCTAAGAGCACCGGGGAGCTGTTTTTT. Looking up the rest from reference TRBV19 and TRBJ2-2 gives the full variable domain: DGGITQSPKYLFRKEGQNVTLSCEQNLNHDAMYWYRQDPGQGLRLIYYSQIVNDFQKGDIAEGYSVSREKKESFPLTVTSAQKNPTAFYLCASMPRGFTAKSTGELFFGEGSRLTVL.